This TCR beta chain was captured in a study of radiation and T cells in renal cell carcinoma (dated by TCRdb to between 2020 and 2021). Regarding the research as a whole: TCR beta sequencing covered roughly 53 samples in total, comprising some 26 tumors and roughly 27 peripheral blood samples. A total of approximately 3,800,000 unique CDR3 nucleotide sequences, encoding 2.7 million or so unique CDR3 amino acid sequences, were found across all 50 or so samples.

This clone is medium-sized (0.01 to 0.1%). The antigen it recognizes is unknown. Per-nucleotide qualities are absent, and no much larger clonotype sits a single base away. Reading from cysteine to phenylalanine, the CDR3 counts 16 amino acids. The read is trimmed to its CDR3 DNA, 48 bases read in frame from base 1. The germline V gene specifies MDHEN as CDR1 and SYDVKM as CDR2. V and J are trimmed by 2 bases and 2 bases, and the gene matches miss 6 bases of the junction. The study at large found these results: Because only small tumor regions of approximately 1 g were available, intratumoral heterogeneity was not captured. Higher TCR clonality was observed in irradiated tumors than in controls, with an average of approximately 50% of the repertoire accounted for by the top 100 clonotypes, compared with 43% in nephrectomy-only tumors. Because the trial had a single-armed design, the trial could not examine how radiation dose or scheduling affected the TCR repertoire. Irradiated tumors contained more dominant CDR3 motifs, and these motifs occupied a larger share of the repertoire than in control tumors.

What the time point label conveys for this sample: tumor resected at nephrectomy. In the paper's terms, the treatment or condition label means: treatment-naive control, cytoreductive nephrectomy. Control tumors were obtained from treatment-naive renal cell carcinoma patients in whom cytoreductive nephrectomy was performed without prior radiation. Every patient had renal cell carcinoma of clear cell pathology. Control tumors used for TCR sequencing were obtained from a few females and about 12 males (median age about 50 years, range about 35 to 82) and were resected from the early 2010s to the mid-2010s. Tumors were dissociated mechanically, digested with collagenase/hyaluronidase at 37 degrees C, processed in gentleMACS C tubes, and stored in liquid nitrogen. The QIAamp DNA Blood Mini Kit (Qiagen) was used to prepare genomic DNA for TCR sequencing. The analyses included just those samples that passed every quality control check.

TCR beta libraries were generated from genomic DNA with the immunoSEQ kit, following the manufacturer's recommendations. Library preparation used a first multiplex PCR with proprietary primers, then a second PCR adding unique barcodes, with bead cleanups after each round. A positive control reaction and a negative control reaction, both provided in the kit, were run with every batch of samples. The final libraries were assessed on an Agilent 4200 TapeStation D1000 ScreenTape, pooled by volume, and quantified by qPCR. An Illumina NextSeq500 fitted with a MidOutput 150-cycle cartridge performed the sequencing, running 156 Read1 cycles and 15 Index1 cycles with the kit's custom primers. The pooled library was loaded at 0.85 to 1 pM, with a 20% PhiX control spiked in. From the authors' description of their analysis: Vendor-processed data were analyzed in R, and a clonotype was defined as all T cells sharing the same CDR3 nucleotide sequence. In the clone abundance analyses, frequencies in each sample were normalized to that sample's 10,000 most abundant clones. Public T cell clones, averaging fewer than five per sample, were removed before analysis. ImmunoMap was used for dominant motif analysis with the PAM10 matrix, a gap penalty of 30, and a homology threshold of 0.3, and any motif reaching a cumulative frequency of at least 0.01 was considered dominant. Imported from immuneACCESS, the table was reduced by TCRdb to in-frame sequences with V and J called. These copies leave out some clones; in studies compared against another copy, an unresolved V gene accounts for under half, and the cause of the remainder is not known. V, J and clone size are those of that table, while D and trimming were read from the DNA. The sample table shows about 25,000 clones, and about three fifths are seen once. Together, the top ten hold under 25% of the sample.

Rearrangement joined TRBV28 to TRBJ2-5; TRBD1 matches 9 bases in the middle. Here the sequenced sample was tumor tissue, taken from a patient whose treatment was nephrectomy without radiotherapy. The receptor comes from a man in his forties with renal cell carcinoma. CDR3 region: CASSLLGTGTQETQYF. The nucleotides read TGTGCCAGCAGTTTACTCGGGACAGGGACACAAGAGACCCAGTACTTC. Beyond the CDR3, the reference TRBV28 and TRBJ2-5 genes provide the residues; the full variable domain reads: DVKVTQSSRYLVKRTGEKVFLECVQDMDHENMFWYRQDPGLGLRLIYFSYDVKMKEKGDIPEGYSVSREKKERFSLILESASTNQTSMYLCASSLLGTGTQETQYFGPGTRLLVL.